The 25 T cell receptor beta chains below come from one sample, sequenced in a study of blood T cell repertoires in COVID-19. Sequenced by immunoSEQ multiplex PCR; TCRdb stores in-frame clones only, minus some. In the table there are hundreds of thousands of clones, over 80% of which are singletons. The specimen sequenced was PBMCs or T cells enriched from blood (not recorded which). The receptor source for this set is a woman under 30 who had recovered from COVID-19.

The chain uses TRBV4-1 and TRBJ2-2; 7 bases match TRBD1. V shed 3 bases, J shed 5 bases, and the junction held 3 bases outside the gene matches. Germline CDR1 MGHRA, CDR2 YSYEKL. The CDR3 totals 14 residues. CDR3 protein: CASSHGRGTGELFF. For the CDR3, the DNA is TGCGCCAGCAGCCATGGCAGGGGGACCGGGGAGCTGTTTTTT.

As DNA, the CDR3 is TGCGCCAGCAGCCAAGAGGGACACCTATTTAACTCTGGGGCCAACGTCCTGACTTTC. Residues: CASSQEGHLFNSGANVLTF. The rearrangement joins TRBV4-3 to TRBJ2-6, with D perhaps matching TRBD1 (6 bases). This CDR3 region has 19 residues. Trimming removed 0 bases from V and 0 bases from J, with 15 bases in between. Per germline, CDR1 LGHNA and CDR2 YSLEER.

The chain uses TRBV5-1 and TRBJ2-3, with D possibly matching TRBD2 (5 bases). The CDR3 has 14 residues. V was pared by 5 bases and J by 4 bases, with 14 bases between. CDR1 SGHRS and CDR2 YFSETQ come from the germline V gene. CDR3 protein: CASSGVGDPDTQYF. Here the CDR3 DNA reads TGCGCCAGCAGTGGGGTCGGGGATCCAGATACGCAGTATTTT.

V and J are TRBV24-1 and TRBJ1-2; D gene ambiguous. There are 13 residues in the CDR3. In germline, CDR1 is KGHDR, CDR2 SFDVKD. V gave up 0 bases and J gave up 10 bases, with 11 bases separating them. CDR3: CATSDLGQNDYTF. Here the CDR3 DNA reads TGTGCCACCAGTGATTTGGGCCAGAATGACTACACCTTC.

The chain links TRBV7-8 to TRBJ2-3; 8 bases line up with TRBD2. V gave up 6 bases and J gave up 0 bases; unmatched junction bases: 8. CDR3 length equals 16 residues. Germline CDR1 SGHVS, CDR2 FQNEAQ. CDR3 amino acids: CASRPIAGLSTDTQYF. CDR3 sequence (DNA): TGTGCCAGCAGGCCGATAGCGGGATTAAGCACAGATACGCAGTATTTT.

The chain uses TRBV16 and TRBJ2-6; D remains unclear. The V end was cut by 1 base, the J end by 5 bases, with 3 bases between. The germline gives CDR1 KGHSY, CDR2 FQNENV. The CDR3 has 13 amino acids. In DNA form, the CDR3 reads TGTGCCAGCAGCCAATTTAGGGCCAACGTCCTGACTTTC. This translates into CASSQFRANVLTF.

The gene calls are TRBV3-1 (or the pseudogene TRBV3-2) and TRBJ2-1; tentative D call: TRBD2 (5 bases). The V and J ends lost 2 bases and 7 bases respectively, with 15 bases between them. The CDR3 extends over 15 amino acids. CDR1 and CDR2 (germline): LGHDT, YNNKEL (reference sequence). The CDR3 DNA sequence: TGTGCCAGCAGCCAATCGTCTAGCTGGGGAAATGAGCAGTTCTTC. Amino acid sequence: CASSQSSSWGNEQFF.

The V gene is TRBV7-2, the J gene TRBJ2-1; 11 bases match TRBD1. V shed 4 bases and J 7 bases; nucleotides not matched to a gene: 3. The CDR3 loop spans 14 amino acids. From germline, CDR1 is SGHTA and CDR2 FQGNSA. CDR3 in DNA: TGTGCCAGCAGCTGGACAGGGGGCAAGAATGAGCAGTTCTTC. Its protein product is CASSWTGGKNEQFF.

This clone was found once. The chain combines TRBV19 with TRBJ1-2, with D perhaps TRBD1 (6 bases). Germline CDR1 LNHDA, CDR2 SQIVND (reference sequence). Trimming cost V 1 base and J 0 bases, with 9 bases left between them. The CDR3 loop spans 15 amino acids. The CDR3 loop reads CASSIVRTANYGYTF. CDR3 nucleotides: TGTGCCAGTAGTATAGTACGGACAGCTAACTATGGCTACACCTTC.

The chain joins TRBV5-3 to TRBJ1-4; D is unclear. TRBV5-3 is filed as an ORF, its function uncertain. This CDR3 contains 14 residues. Trimming took off 5 bases at V and 5 bases at J, with 13 bases between the two ends. CDR3 sequence (DNA): TGTGCCAGAAGAATGAGGGTTCAGAATGAAAAACTGTTTTTT. The encoded protein is CARRMRVQNEKLFF.

This rearrangement joins TRBV5-1 to TRBJ2-7; TRBD2 aligns across 7 bases. CDR1 and CDR2 (germline): SGHRS, YFSETQ. This CDR3 comprises 13 residues. Losses at the gene ends were 1 base for V and 5 bases for J; bases not matched to a gene: 3. In nucleotides, the CDR3 is TGCGCCAGCAGCTTGACTAGCGAGGACGAGCAGTACTTC. Translated: CASSLTSEDEQYF.

The CDR3 sequence: CASSLTSNTEAFF. CDR3 nucleotide sequence: TGTGCCAGCAGCCTCACATCGAACACTGAAGCTTTCTTT. The chain joins TRBV16 to TRBJ1-1; D is undetermined. Germline assignment: CDR1 KGHSY and CDR2 FQNENV. This CDR3 comprises 13 residues. V dropped 4 bases and J dropped 1 base, with 7 bases sitting between them.

This chain connects TRBV9 to TRBJ1-1, with D possibly matching TRBD1 (5 bases). The V end lost 0 bases, the J end lost 0 bases, and 18 bases lay between the germline ends. This CDR3 is built from 18 residues. Germline-derived CDR1 and CDR2 are SGDLS and YYNGEE. CDR3 coding DNA: TGTGCCAGCAGCGTAGGCCCCCGCCCGTCGGACATGAACACTGAAGCTTTCTTT. Its translation is CASSVGPRPSDMNTEAFF.

As for this clone: A much larger clonotype is one base distant, so this may be a read error. The V gene is TRBV12-3 or TRBV12-4, the J gene TRBJ1-5, with 8 bases aligning to TRBD1. The CDR3 runs 13 residues. V gave up 4 bases and J gave up 4 bases; unmatched junction bases: 0. The CDR3 DNA is TGTGCCAGCAGTTGGACAGGGAATCAGCCCCAGCATTTT. This translates into CASSWTGNQPQHF.

CDR3 residues: CASNAGVGGDQPQHF. CDR3 nucleotide sequence: TGTGCCAGCAACGCAGGCGTGGGGGGGGATCAGCCCCAGCATTTT. The genes are TRBV28 and TRBJ1-5; D possibly corresponds to TRBD1 (5 bases). Germline CDR1 reads MDHEN; CDR2 reads SYDVKM. The CDR3 extends over 15 amino acids. The V end lost 7 bases, the J end lost 5 bases, and 18 bases lay between the germline ends.

This chain joins TRBV3-1 (or the pseudogene TRBV3-2) and TRBJ2-7; 12 nucleotides line up with TRBD2. V was clipped by 5 bases and J by 7 bases; unmatched bases: 9. CDR1 and CDR2 from the germline V gene are LGHDT and YNNKEL (reference sequence). This CDR3 contains 15 residues. CDR3 sequence reads: CASSMTGLAGREQYF. The CDR3 coding sequence is TGTGCCAGCAGCATGACCGGACTAGCGGGAAGGGAGCAGTACTTC.

The rearrangement joins TRBV18 to TRBJ2-7; D remains unclear. V dropped 5 bases and J dropped 3 bases, with 14 bases sitting between them. This CDR3 has 14 residues. Germline CDR1 reads KGHSH; CDR2 reads LQKENI. CDR3 sequence (DNA): TGTGCCAGCTCATCCCAGCAGGATCGCTACGAGCAGTACTTC. Amino acids: CASSSQQDRYEQYF.

The CDR3 region is CASSLRSGRAINEQFF. CDR3 nucleotide sequence: TGTGCCAGCAGCTTAAGGTCCGGGAGGGCCATAAATGAGCAGTTCTTC. The V and J genes are TRBV7-9 and TRBJ2-1, with 8 bases aligning to TRBD2. Germline CDR1 and CDR2: SEHNR and FQNEAQ (reference sequence). Losses at the gene ends were 2 bases for V and 7 bases for J; bases not matched to a gene: 10. CDR3 size: 16 residues. The variable domain in full, completed from reference TRBV7-9 and TRBJ2-1, reads DTGVSQNPRHKITKRGQNVTFRCDPISEHNRLYWYRQTLGQGPEFLTYFQNEAQLEKSRLLSDRFSAERPKGSFSTLEIQRTEQGDSAMYLCASSLRSGRAINEQFFGPGTRLTVL.

This chain joins TRBV7-9 and TRBJ2-7, with 10 bases aligning to TRBD1. The CDR3 runs to 15 residues. V trimming: 5 bases; J trimming: 4 bases; junction bases outside the gene matches: 8. In germline, CDR1 is SEHNR, CDR2 FQNEAQ (reference sequence). CDR3 DNA sequence: TGTGCCAGCAGCACCCGGGACAGGGGACGTTACGAGCAGTACTTC. Protein sequence: CASSTRDRGRYEQYF.

The chain employs TRBV20-1 and TRBJ1-1, with TRBD1 as a possible D gene (6 bases). Deletions cut 6 bases from V and 8 bases from J, with 10 bases between. Germline loops: CDR1 DFQATT, CDR2 SNEGSKA (reference sequence). The CDR3 has 10 residues. This CDR3 is CSARQAEAFF. The CDR3 bases are TGCAGTGCCCGACAGGCCGAAGCTTTCTTT.

This clone was seen just once. V gene TRBV4-3 combines with J gene TRBJ1-4; the D is unclear. This CDR3 has 16 residues. Trimming removed 0 bases from V and 5 bases from J, with 13 bases in between. Per germline, CDR1 LGHNA and CDR2 YSLEER. The CDR3 coding sequence is TGCGCCAGCAGCCAAGATATTGGAGGGAGAAATGAAAAACTGTTTTTT. Translated: CASSQDIGGRNEKLFF.

The V and J genes are TRBV19 and TRBJ2-5, with TRBD1 as a possible D gene (6 bases). The CDR3 has 13 amino acids. Trimming shortened V by 6 bases and J by 3 bases, and 11 bases separated the two germline ends. Germline CDR1 is LNHDA and CDR2 is SQIVND (reference sequence). CDR3 in DNA: TGTGCCAGTAGCTTAACAGGGAAAGAGACCCAGTACTTC. Protein sequence: CASSLTGKETQYF.

The rearrangement links TRBV25-1 to TRBJ1-2; 12 bases map to TRBD1. Germline CDR1 MGHDK, CDR2 SYGVNS. The CDR3 totals 15 residues. Trimming took 2 bases from V and 8 from J; bases not matched to a gene: 6. This CDR3 reads CASSERGQGARGYTF. The DNA for the CDR3 is TGTGCCAGCAGTGAAAGGGGACAGGGGGCGCGGGGCTACACCTTC.

The V gene is TRBV7-9, the J gene TRBJ1-2; 8 bases line up with TRBD1. J lost 5 bases, V lost 6 bases, and 8 bases had no gene match. CDR1 and CDR2 from the germline V gene are SEHNR and FQNEAQ (reference sequence). CDR3 length equals 14 residues. The CDR3 DNA sequence: TGTGCCAGCAGTTCCCGGGACAGGCTATATGGCTACACCTTC. Translating gives CASSSRDRLYGYTF.

The chain carries TRBV5-1 and TRBJ1-6; TRBD1 matches at 9 bases. Germline CDR1 SGHRS, CDR2 YFSETQ. The CDR3 has 15 amino acids. V was pared by 4 bases and J by 8 bases, with 7 bases of the junction left unmatched. CDR3 region: CASSTGQGLDSPLHF. The CDR3 nucleotides read TGCGCCAGCAGCACTGGACAGGGGTTAGATTCACCCCTCCACTTT.